These 22 T cell receptor beta chains came from one sample sequenced in a study of shared clonotypes between healthy human individuals. The assay was immunoSEQ multiplex PCR, and TCRdb's table has in-frame clones only and misses some. The sample includes about 2.5 million clones, 92% of them seen just once. The material sequenced was naive CD4+ T cells from PBMCs. Subset noted: CD45RA+ positively selected. The receptor source for this set is a man in his late teens or twenties in good health. Some clones in this sample may be carry-over from other donors' samples.

V is TRBV5-1 and J is TRBJ1-4; D is perhaps TRBD1 (5 bases). There are 14 residues in the CDR3. Germline CDR1 and CDR2: SGHRS and YFSETQ. V was shortened by 2 bases and J by 7 bases, with 12 bases between the two germline ends. The CDR3 region has the DNA TGCGCCAGCAGCTTTGCCGGGGGTGGTGAAAAACTGTTTTTT. This sequence encodes CASSFAGGGEKLFF.

This clone was seen a single time. The same CDR3 arises from other DNA sequences in this sample as well. This rearrangement joins TRBV7-9 to TRBJ2-7; 7 bases are a match to TRBD1. This CDR3 has 14 residues. Looked up from germline, CDR1 is SEHNR and CDR2 is FQNEAQ (reference sequence). Trimming at V came to 5 bases and at J to 2 bases, leaving 6 bases not matched to a gene. CDR3 region: CASSPRDRAYEQYF. DNA for the CDR3: TGTGCCAGCAGCCCTCGAGACAGGGCCTACGAGCAGTACTTC.

V is TRBV4-2 and J is TRBJ2-3, with 8 nucleotides matching TRBD1. J was trimmed by 1 base and V by 1 base; bases with no gene match: 4. The CDR3 covers 16 residues. CDR1 and CDR2 (germline): LGHNA, YNFKEQ. The CDR3 DNA reads as TGTGCCAGCAGCCAAGTGGCAGGGGGCGGCACAGATACGCAGTATTTT. As protein: CASSQVAGGGTDTQYF.

Only one count was recorded for this clone. The chain links TRBV29-1 to TRBJ2-2; tentatively, D is TRBD1 or TRBD2 (6 bases each). With 4 bases removed from V and 9 bases from J, the gap between germline ends came to 9 bases. Germline values: CDR1 SQVTM, CDR2 ANQGSEA. The CDR3 is 11 residues long. The DNA of the CDR3 is TGCAGCGTTGGGGGGGCCAGGGAGCTGTTTTTT. Its translation: CSVGGARELFF.

V and J are TRBV10-3 and TRBJ2-5, with 7 nucleotides matching TRBD2. This CDR3 is built from 14 residues. Germline lookup yields CDR1 ENHRY and CDR2 SYGVKD. V shed 6 bases and J 2 bases; nucleotides not matched to a gene: 6. The CDR3 nucleotides read TGTGCCATCAGGGGGGGGGAGTGGCAAGAGACCCAGTACTTC. Translation gives CAIRGGEWQETQYF.

The chain couples TRBV15 to TRBJ2-2; D gene uncertain. Trimming stripped 0 bases from V and 4 bases from J, with 6 bases between. CDR3 length: 14 residues. Germline V gene lookup returns CDR1 LNHNV and CDR2 YYDKDF (reference sequence). CDR3 sequence reads: CATSRDRRTGELFF. CDR3 coding DNA: TGTGCCACCAGCAGAGACAGGCGCACCGGGGAGCTGTTTTTT.

This clone was seen only once. This sequence joins TRBV9 and TRBJ1-2; 7 bases agree with TRBD1. V was clipped by 0 bases and J by 13 bases; unmatched bases: 3. CDR3 length equals 11 residues. Germline lookup yields CDR1 SGDLS and CDR2 YYNGEE. CDR3 sequence: CASSVGGQPTF. CDR3 sequence (DNA): TGTGCCAGCAGCGTAGGGGGACAGCCCACCTTC.

The gene calls are TRBV27 and TRBJ2-7; D might be TRBD1 or TRBD2, each matching 5 bases. V was cut by 6 bases and J by 0 bases, with 30 bases left in between. Germline V CDR1 and CDR2: MNHEY, SMNVEV (reference sequence). The CDR3 is 20 amino acids. DNA for the CDR3: TGTGCCAGCAGCCAGAAAACTCCCAGGAAAACGAGGGGAAGCTCCTACGAGCAGTACTTC. Its translation: CASSQKTPRKTRGSSYEQYF.

The V call is TRBV29-1, the J call TRBJ2-3, with D maybe TRBD1 (6 bases). The germline V gene encodes CDR1 SQVTM and CDR2 ANQGSEA. With 7 bases removed from V and 1 base from J, the gap between germline ends came to 9 bases. This CDR3 comprises 12 residues. The CDR3 coding sequence is TGCAGCGCCAACAGGGGCACAGATACGCAGTATTTT. Translating it yields CSANRGTDTQYF.

The J gene is TRBJ1-2, the V gene TRBV5-6; 10 bases map to TRBD1. This CDR3 region has 17 residues. After removal of 4 bases from V and 3 bases from J, the junction contained 12 bases not matched to a gene. Germline lookup yields CDR1 SGHDT and CDR2 YYEEEE. CDR3 sequence (DNA): TGTGCCAGCAGCCTAAGACAGGGGGCTAGAAGGGACTATGGCTACACCTTC. Its protein product is CASSLRQGARRDYGYTF.

The chain recombines TRBV19 with TRBJ2-5; D is perhaps TRBD1 or TRBD2 (5 bases each). Germline V gives CDR1 LNHDA, CDR2 SQIVND (reference sequence). V lost 6 bases and J lost 4, with 21 bases in between. The CDR3 contains 16 residues. This CDR3 reads CASSLLGAGVGETQYF. CDR3 nucleotide sequence: TGTGCCAGTAGCCTACTCGGGGCAGGCGTAGGAGAGACCCAGTACTTC.

The chain is built from TRBV18 and TRBJ1-5, with 8 bases lining up with TRBD1. Germline V CDR1 and CDR2: KGHSH, LQKENI. This CDR3 comprises 15 residues. The V gene end was trimmed by 6 bases and the J gene end by 7 bases; junction bases not matched to a gene: 11. The CDR3 bases are TGTGCCAGCTCCCTCGGACAGGGAGGCTTACAGCCCCAGCATTTT. Its translation: CASSLGQGGLQPQHF.

This chain uses TRBV6-5 with TRBJ1-6, with 9 bases fitting TRBD1. The CDR3 is 15 residues long. From germline, CDR1 is MNHEY and CDR2 SVGAGI. V was clipped by 0 bases and J by 11 bases; unmatched bases: 5. The CDR3 sequence is CASSYSGQGGTPLHF. CDR3 DNA: TGTGCCAGCAGTTACTCGGGACAGGGAGGAACACCCCTCCACTTT.

The V call is TRBV5-4, the J call TRBJ2-2, with TRBD2 as a possible D gene (6 bases). Trimming cost V 6 bases and J 1 base, with 16 bases left between them. Germline lookup yields CDR1 SGHNT and CDR2 YYREEE (reference sequence). This CDR3 has 16 residues. The CDR3 region has the DNA TGTGCCAGCAAGGCAAATGGGGGGAAGAACACCGGGGAGCTGTTTTTT. Translated, it gives CASKANGGKNTGELFF.

Only one count was recorded for this clone. The chain carries TRBV4-1 and TRBJ2-1; maybe TRBD2 (6 bases). Germline CDR1 reads MGHRA; CDR2 reads YSYEKL. CDR3 size: 17 residues. The germline V and J ends were trimmed by 0 bases and 0 bases, with 12 bases remaining between them. Here the CDR3 DNA reads TGCGCCAGCAGCCAAGAGGGAGCGGGCTTCTCCTACAATGAGCAGTTCTTC. Amino acids: CASSQEGAGFSYNEQFF.

This chain joins TRBV28 and TRBJ2-7; weak D call: TRBD2 (5 bases). CDR3 length: 15 residues. Germline CDR1 reads MDHEN; CDR2 reads SYDVKM. Trimming took off 4 bases at V and 0 bases at J, with 13 bases between the two ends. CDR3 region: CASSYGVSSSYEQYF. The CDR3 DNA reads TGTGCCAGCAGTTACGGGGTATCGAGCTCCTACGAGCAGTACTTC.

The chain combines TRBV10-1 with TRBJ1-1; 8 bases are shared with TRBD1. The V gene end was trimmed by 2 bases and the J gene end by 3 bases; junction bases not matched to a gene: 8. Germline V gene lookup returns CDR1 WNHNN and CDR2 SYGVQD (reference sequence). The CDR3 sequence is 16 residues long. The CDR3 DNA reads as TGCGCCAGCAGTGAGCTTAAAACGGACAGGGACACTGAAGCTTTCTTT. This translates into CASSELKTDRDTEAFF.

The chain employs TRBV28 and TRBJ2-7; TRBD2 matches 9 bases. CDR1 MDHEN and CDR2 SYDVKM come from the germline V gene. The V and J ends lost 3 bases and 2 bases, in that order; junction bases with no gene match: 8. CDR3 size: 16 residues. The CDR3 sequence: CASSFERLAGPYEQYF. CDR3 DNA sequence: TGTGCCAGCAGTTTTGAAAGGCTAGCGGGACCCTACGAGCAGTACTTC.

V gene TRBV28 combines with J gene TRBJ1-6; no clear D. Trimming took off 6 bases at V and 10 bases at J, with 16 bases between the two ends. The CDR3 length is 14 residues. Germline CDR1 reads MDHEN; CDR2 reads SYDVKM. The CDR3 DNA reads as TGTGCCAGCAGCGACCACAGTTCCTACTCACCCCTCCACTTT. This codes for CASSDHSSYSPLHF.

The V and J genes are TRBV12-5 and TRBJ2-2; TRBD1 might be the D (5 bases). With 5 bases removed from V and 4 bases from J, the gap between germline ends came to 11 bases. The CDR3 runs to 14 residues. Germline V gives CDR1 LGHNT, CDR2 FRNRAP. The CDR3: CASGPRQSTGELFF. DNA of the CDR3: TGTGCTAGTGGTCCGAGACAGTCCACCGGGGAGCTGTTTTTT.

This clone was recorded only once. The chain is built from TRBV11-2 and TRBJ2-7, with unresolved D. Germline-derived CDR1 and CDR2 are SGHAT and FQNNGV. This CDR3 has 13 amino acids. V lost 0 bases, J lost 5 bases, and 8 bases lay in between. The CDR3 DNA sequence: TGTGCCAGCAGCTTAGATCCAGGCCACGAGCAGTACTTC. The encoded protein is CASSLDPGHEQYF.

This chain connects TRBV20-1 to TRBJ1-5; D gene unclear. The CDR3 runs to 11 residues. In germline, CDR1 is DFQATT, CDR2 SNEGSKA (reference sequence). Trimming took off 4 bases at V and 4 bases at J, with 5 bases between the two ends. CDR3 sequence reads: CSAKRNQPQHF. CDR3 sequence (DNA): TGCAGTGCTAAAAGAAATCAGCCCCAGCATTTT.